The rows below give T cell receptor beta chains drawn from one sample of a study of cytomegalovirus exposure and HLA in healthy donors. Repertoires were generated with immunoSEQ multiplex PCR, while TCRdb's copy carries only in-frame clones and drops some. The sample shows roughly 130,000 clones, 66% of them seen only once. The material sequenced was PBMCs. Receptors originate from a woman aged 60 to 75 in good health and CMV-seronegative. Both conserved end residues are trimmed from each CDR3. Each record gives: V gene, J gene, CDR3 protein.

V: TRBV7-2; J: TRBJ2-2; CDR3: ASSLLGPGELF
V: TRBV9; J: TRBJ2-4; CDR3: ASSVAASGRGYIQY
V: TRBV28; J: TRBJ1-1; CDR3: ASSLLAKQGAGF
V: TRBV9; J: TRBJ1-4; CDR3: ASSVGFREGEKLF
V: TRBV2; J: .; CDR3: ASSRDRPYEQY
V: TRBV2; J: TRBJ2-2; CDR3: ASSYRTGAPGELF
V: TRBV9; J: TRBJ2-3; CDR3: ASSVGGTTFDTQY
V: TRBV5-1; J: TRBJ2-7; CDR3: ASSPDGTSLLEQY
V: TRBV2; J: TRBJ2-5; CDR3: ASSEDSSGGLETQY
V: TRBV19; J: TRBJ1-1; CDR3: ASSIPGQGLTEAF
V: TRBV5-6; J: .; CDR3: ASSLLPTYEQY
V: TRBV5-4; J: TRBJ2-3; CDR3: ASSLGAGADTQY
V: TRBV7-8; J: TRBJ2-7; CDR3: ASSLPRAHEQY
V: TRBV5-4; J: TRBJ2-2; CDR3: ASSPSGGSTGELF
V: TRBV4-2; J: TRBJ2-7; CDR3: ASSYGLAGTYEQY
V: TRBV19; J: TRBJ2-3; CDR3: ASRSGRAQGTDTQY
V: TRBV4-1; J: TRBJ1-6; CDR3: ASSQERTGLFNSPLH
V: TRBV5-4; J: TRBJ2-3; CDR3: ATQREAWGTDTQY
V: TRBV6-6; J: TRBJ2-7; CDR3: ASRLTGGLNYEQY
V: TRBV7-2; J: TRBJ2-1; CDR3: ASSLVAAYNEQF
V: TRBV10-3; J: TRBJ2-7; CDR3: AISESERAYEQY
V: TRBV15; J: TRBJ1-2; CDR3: ATSGNVADGYT
V: TRBV7-2; J: TRBJ2-1; CDR3: ASSLAGVGEQF